The present T cell receptor (beta chain) was sequenced within a study of monozygotic twins with inflammatory bowel disease. TCRdb re-called the 5' RACE reads, yielding one record per CDR3 amino acid sequence without DNA. The listing records about 380,000 distinct CDR3 sequences. CDR1 is DFQATT and CDR2 is SNEGSKA in the germline V gene (reference sequence). The CDR3 extends over 14 amino acids. The chain links TRBV20-1 to TRBJ2-3. Input material: blood. This TCR was recovered from a human donor with ulcerative colitis or Crohn's disease, or a healthy co-twin of an affected twin (not recorded which). The CDR3 loop reads CSAREGTRSDTQYF.